Listed here are 20 T cell receptor beta chains from one sample, sequenced in a study of CD8+ T cells in alopecia areata (dated by TCRdb to the late 2010s). The label giving this sample's treatment or condition can be read as: oral pan-JAK inhibitor, 5-10 mg twice daily. The library was produced with the immunoSEQ multiplex PCR assay. For TCR sequencing, RNA was extracted from every sample and reverse transcribed into cDNA to serve as template. TCRdb retrieved this table from immuneACCESS and kept in-frame rearrangements only. Not all clones are present; in checked studies, unresolved V genes account for under half, and no reason is known for the remainder. Here the sample has about 210,000 clones; just over 65% occur a single time. About 1.2% of the sample lies in the top ten. Sequencing was performed on CD4+ T cells sorted from blood, taken at approximately week 42, from a patient treated with tofacitinib. The receptors were sampled from a human donor with alopecia areata.

The rearrangement uses TRBV11-2 and TRBJ2-2; D gene uncertain. The CDR3 is made up of 13 amino acids. Per the germline V gene, CDR1 is SGHAT and CDR2 is FQNNGV. The V end lost 5 bases, the J end lost 3 bases, and 7 bases lay between the germline ends. This chain's CDR3 is CASSRSYTGELFF. The DNA of the CDR3 is TGTGCCAGCAGCCGCAGTTACACCGGGGAGCTGTTTTTT.

The rearrangement uses TRBV2 and TRBJ2-5; perhaps TRBD2 as D (5 bases). The CDR3 sequence is 13 residues long. Trimming took off 8 bases at V and 5 bases at J, with 15 bases between the two ends. Per the germline V gene, CDR1 is SNHLY and CDR2 is FYNNEI. The CDR3 nucleotides are TGTGCCAGCTGTCCGATGTGGAGGGAGACCCAGTACTTC. Amino acids: CASCPMWRETQYF. Together with reference TRBV2 and TRBJ2-5, the CDR3 gives the full variable domain: EPEVTQTPSHQVTQMGQEVILRCVPISNHLYFYWYRQILGQKVEFLVSFYNNEISEKSEIFDDQFSVERPDGSNFTLKIRSTKLEDSAMYFCASCPMWRETQYFGPGTRLLVL.

CDR3 sequence: CASSFRDIVYNEQFF. The CDR3 region has the DNA TGCGCCAGCAGCTTCCGGGACATAGTGTACAATGAGCAGTTCTTC. The rearrangement links TRBV5-1 to TRBJ2-1; D might be TRBD1 (6 bases). The ends were cut back, 2 bases at V and 4 bases at J, with 13 bases in the middle. Looked up from germline, CDR1 is SGHRS and CDR2 is YFSETQ. There are 15 residues in the CDR3.

The gene calls are TRBV15 and TRBJ1-5, with D possibly matching TRBD1 (6 bases). This CDR3 spans 13 amino acids. Germline values: CDR1 LNHNV, CDR2 YYDKDF (reference sequence). V lost 0 bases, J lost 7 bases, and 7 bases lay in between. The CDR3, as DNA: TGTGCCACCAGCAGAGAACAGGGCCAGCCCCAGCATTTT. It translates to CATSREQGQPQHF.

This clone was found many times. The CDR3 bases are TGTGCCATCAGTGAGAGGGAGCGAGCCAACGTCCTGACTTTC. Translating it yields CAISERERANVLTF. The chain is built from TRBV10-3 and TRBJ2-6; a possible D gene is TRBD2 (5 bases). Trimming pared 2 bases from V and 7 bases from J, leaving 9 bases between. This CDR3 has 14 residues. Germline CDR1 and CDR2: ENHRY and SYGVKD.

This clone was counted once. The chain links TRBV5-6 to TRBJ2-7; no firm D call. Per the germline V gene, CDR1 is SGHDT and CDR2 is YYEEEE. V lost 4 bases to trimming and J lost 3 bases, with 23 bases between them. There are 17 residues in the CDR3. Here the CDR3 reads CASSLRVGLGSRYEQYF. The CDR3 bases are TGTGCCAGCAGCCTCCGAGTAGGGTTGGGATCCCGCTACGAGCAGTACTTC.

The V call is TRBV5-1, the J call TRBJ2-5, with D maybe TRBD2 (5 bases). The germline V and J ends were trimmed by 0 bases and 2 bases, with 8 bases remaining between them. The germline V gene has CDR1 SGHRS and CDR2 YFSETQ. The CDR3 has 14 residues. The CDR3 coding sequence is TGCGCCAGCAGCTTGGATTCGGGGCAAGAGACCCAGTACTTC. Protein sequence: CASSLDSGQETQYF.

The V gene is TRBV29-1, the J gene TRBJ1-5; 7 positions agree with TRBD1. This CDR3 spans 15 amino acids. Germline V gene sequence: CDR1 SQVTM, CDR2 ANQGSEA. Trimming removed 6 bases from V and 0 bases from J; junction bases left unmatched: 8. The CDR3 DNA is TGCAGCGTGACGACAGGGACAAATAGCAATCAGCCCCAGCATTTT. As protein: CSVTTGTNSNQPQHF.

The rearrangement joins TRBV7-6 to TRBJ2-5; 9 bases align to TRBD2. The CDR3 covers 16 residues. The junction had 12 bases not matched to a gene; V was cut back by 5 bases and J by 5 bases. Germline V lookup: CDR1 SGHVS, CDR2 FNYEAQ. The CDR3 DNA is TGTGCCAGCAGCCCAAGCGGGGGGCCCCTGGGGGAGACCCAGTACTTC. Its translation is CASSPSGGPLGETQYF.

A single count supports this clone. The chain couples TRBV29-1 to TRBJ2-3; D possibly matches TRBD1 or TRBD2 (5 bases each). V shed 7 bases and J shed 3 bases, with 14 bases lying between them. The germline CDR1 and CDR2 sequences are SQVTM and ANQGSEA. The CDR3 extends over 13 amino acids. The CDR3 DNA sequence: TGCAGCGCTGAGGGACGGCTTACAGATACGCAGTATTTT. Its protein is CSAEGRLTDTQYF.

V is TRBV5-1 and J is TRBJ2-5; tentative D call: TRBD1 (6 bases). Trimming cost V 8 bases and J 1 base, with 9 bases left between them. Germline V gene lookup returns CDR1 SGHRS and CDR2 YFSETQ. CDR3 size: 12 residues. The CDR3: CASKQGQETQYF. CDR3 nucleotide sequence: TGCGCCAGTAAACAGGGCCAAGAGACCCAGTACTTC.

A remark on this clone: At the DNA level, this CDR3 is encoded by other sequences in the same sample as well. The chain is built from TRBV30 and TRBJ2-6, with D uncertain. V was cut by 5 bases and J by 2 bases, with 4 bases left in between. This CDR3 is 12 amino acids long. CDR1 and CDR2 from the germline V gene are GTSNPN and SVGIG (reference sequence). This chain's CDR3 is CAWSPGANVLTF. CDR3 DNA: TGTGCCTGGTCTCCTGGGGCCAACGTCCTGACTTTC. The whole variable domain, filled in from reference TRBV30 and TRBJ2-6, reads SQTIHQWPATLVQPVGSPLSLECTVEGTSNPNLYWYRQAAGRGLQLLFYSVGIGQISSEVPQNLSASRPQDRQFILSSKKLLLSDSGFYLCAWSPGANVLTFGAGSRLTVL.

The rearrangement links TRBV30 to TRBJ2-5; TRBD1 matches at 7 bases. Germline loops: CDR1 GTSNPN, CDR2 SVGIG (reference sequence). V shed 8 bases, J shed 5 bases, and the junction held 11 bases outside the gene matches. The CDR3 consists of 13 residues. The CDR3 loop is CAGRQGSRETQYF. CDR3 nucleotide sequence: TGTGCCGGACGACAGGGCTCACGGGAGACCCAGTACTTC.

This clone was observed a handful of times. V and J are TRBV19 and TRBJ2-4; D may match TRBD1 or TRBD2 (6 bases each). This CDR3 contains 16 residues. The germline V gene encodes CDR1 LNHDA and CDR2 SQIVND (reference sequence). V shed 10 bases and J shed 0 bases, with 19 bases lying between them. The DNA of the CDR3 is TGTGCCACCGACGAGGGGGGCCTGGTAGCCAAAAACATTCAGTACTTC. Protein: CATDEGGLVAKNIQYF.

This chain connects TRBV2 to TRBJ2-5; D unclear. The germline gives CDR1 SNHLY, CDR2 FYNNEI. The CDR3 runs 11 residues. The V and J ends lost 4 bases and 5 bases respectively, with 5 bases between them. The DNA for the CDR3 is TGTGCCAGCAGTGTGTTGGAGACCCAGTACTTC. It specifies CASSVLETQYF.

The chain carries TRBV5-1 and TRBJ2-7; maybe TRBD2 (5 bases). The germline V gene encodes CDR1 SGHRS and CDR2 YFSETQ. CDR3 size: 14 residues. Trimming took off 4 bases at V and 2 bases at J, with 13 bases between the two ends. The CDR3 region is CASSLEAPPYEQYF. The CDR3 DNA reads as TGCGCCAGCAGCCTGGAGGCCCCCCCCTACGAGCAGTACTTC.

The J gene is TRBJ1-5, the V gene TRBV7-2; D gene unclear. Germline V gene lookup returns CDR1 SGHTA and CDR2 FQGNSA. This CDR3 has 14 amino acids. V lost 4 bases and J 5 bases, leaving 12 bases between the germline ends. The CDR3 sequence is CASSWRREDQPQHF. The CDR3 coding sequence is TGTGCCAGCAGCTGGCGCCGGGAGGATCAGCCCCAGCATTTT.

V gene TRBV2 combines with J gene TRBJ2-6, with a tentative D call TRBD1 (6 bases). Trimming cost V 0 bases and J 0 bases, with 9 bases left between them. The CDR3 runs 17 residues. CDR1 and CDR2 from the germline V gene are SNHLY and FYNNEI. The CDR3 protein is CASSEAQGSSGANVLTF. CDR3 coding DNA: TGTGCCAGCAGTGAAGCACAGGGTAGCTCTGGGGCCAACGTCCTGACTTTC.

In its sample, this clone was seen once. This chain links TRBV11-3 with TRBJ1-6, with 8 bases lining up with TRBD1. J was trimmed by 9 bases and V by 4 bases; bases with no gene match: 5. The germline V gene has CDR1 SGHNT and CDR2 YENEEA. The CDR3 is made up of 14 amino acids. The CDR3 loop is CASSSTGDASPLHF. As DNA, the CDR3 is TGTGCCAGCAGCTCGACAGGGGATGCTTCACCCCTCCACTTT.

The chain is built from TRBV29-1 and TRBJ1-2; D is undetermined. This CDR3 region has 12 residues. Germline assignment: CDR1 SQVTM and CDR2 ANQGSEA. Trimming stripped 1 base from V and 8 bases from J, with 11 bases between. The CDR3 DNA reads as TGCAGCGTTGAAGTGGCCCCGGAGGGCTACACCTTC. Translation gives CSVEVAPEGYTF.